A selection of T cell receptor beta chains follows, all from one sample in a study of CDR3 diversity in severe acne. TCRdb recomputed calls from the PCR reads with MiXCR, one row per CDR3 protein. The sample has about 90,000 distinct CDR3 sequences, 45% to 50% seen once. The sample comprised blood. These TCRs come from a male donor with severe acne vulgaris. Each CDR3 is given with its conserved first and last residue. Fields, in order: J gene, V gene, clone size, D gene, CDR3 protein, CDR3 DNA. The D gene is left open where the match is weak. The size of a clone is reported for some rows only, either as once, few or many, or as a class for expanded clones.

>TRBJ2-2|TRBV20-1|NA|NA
CSARASGELFF
TGCAGTGCTAGAGCTAGCGGGGAGCTGTTTTTT
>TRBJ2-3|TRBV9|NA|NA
CASSVDSLLDTQYF
TGTGCCAGCAGCGTAGACTCCCTTTTAGATACGCAGTATTTT
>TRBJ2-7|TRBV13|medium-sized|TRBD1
CASSRTTRDSTYEQYF
TGTGCCAGCAGCCGTACGACCCGGGACAGTACCTACGAGCAGTACTTC
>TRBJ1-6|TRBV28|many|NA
CASSSGTHNSPLHF
TGTGCCAGCAGTTCCGGGACCCATAATTCACCCCTCCACTTT
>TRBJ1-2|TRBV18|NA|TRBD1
CASSPSPGGEYGYTF
TGTGCCAGCTCACCGTCTCCAGGGGGCGAATATGGCTACACCTTC
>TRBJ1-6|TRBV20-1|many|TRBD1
CSAGTGEASPLHF
TGCAGTGCAGGGACAGGGGAGGCCTCACCCCTCCACTTT
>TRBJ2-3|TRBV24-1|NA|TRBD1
CATSDFRRDRGSDTQYF
TGTGCCACCAGTGATTTCCGCCGGGACAGGGGTTCCGATACGCAGTATTTT
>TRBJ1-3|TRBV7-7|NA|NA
CASSPGRLCSGNTIYF
TGTGCCAGCAGCCCTGGGAGGCTGTGCTCTGGAAACACCATATATTTT
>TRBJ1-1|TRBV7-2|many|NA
CASSIQGNTEAFF
TGTGCCAGCAGCATCCAGGGGAACACTGAAGCTTTCTTT
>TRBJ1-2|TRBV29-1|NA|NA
CSVESRIYGYTF
TGCAGCGTTGAGTCCCGGATCTATGGCTACACCTTC